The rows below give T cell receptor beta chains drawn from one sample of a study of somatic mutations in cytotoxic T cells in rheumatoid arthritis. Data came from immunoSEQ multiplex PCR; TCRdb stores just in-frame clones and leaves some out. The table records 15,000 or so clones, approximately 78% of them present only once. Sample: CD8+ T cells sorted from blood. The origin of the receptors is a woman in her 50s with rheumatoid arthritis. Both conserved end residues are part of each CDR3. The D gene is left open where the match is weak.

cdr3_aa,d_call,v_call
CASSLVHYNEQFF,NA,TRBV28
CASSYSRGGEYEQYF,TRBD2,TRBV6-5
CASSPGAGQAMTYEQYF,TRBD1,TRBV18
CASSTSPTEAFF,NA,TRBV19
CASSATRLNSPLHF,NA,TRBV27
CASSLSGGTTDTQYF,TRBD2,TRBV27
CASSFDTYYEQYF,NA,TRBV11-2
CASSSSFSETQYF,NA,TRBV7-6
CASSEAGRYEQYF,NA,TRBV6-1
CASSLGGPDTQYF,NA,TRBV7-6
CASSLAGTSKFGGYTF,NA,TRBV7-8
CASSLAPRAVDNEQFF,NA,TRBV7-9
CASSRTSGNQETQYF,TRBD2,TRBV18
CAILAGTNEQFF,TRBD2,TRBV10-3
CASSFGRAETQYF,TRBD2,TRBV7-9